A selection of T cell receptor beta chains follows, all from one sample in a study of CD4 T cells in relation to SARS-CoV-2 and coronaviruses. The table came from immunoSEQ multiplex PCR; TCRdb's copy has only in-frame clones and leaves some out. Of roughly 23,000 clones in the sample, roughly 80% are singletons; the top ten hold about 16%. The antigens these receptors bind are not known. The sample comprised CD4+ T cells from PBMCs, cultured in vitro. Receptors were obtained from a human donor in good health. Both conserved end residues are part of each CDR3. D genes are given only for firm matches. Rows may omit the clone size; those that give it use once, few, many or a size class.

TGTGCCAGCAGTTTAGTCGGCGCGAAAAATCAGCCCCAGCATTTT,CASSLVGAKNQPQHF,.,TRBJ1-5,TRBV28,once
TGCGCCAGCAGCCTGAATAGCGTTAGCTACGAGCAGTACTTC,CASSLNSVSYEQYF,.,TRBJ2-7,TRBV5-1,few
TGTGCCAGCAGGACAGATTCCACCGGGGAGCTGTTTTTT,CASRTDSTGELFF,.,TRBJ2-2,TRBV6-4,.
TGCGCCAGCAGCTTGGGTGGCTCTGGAAACACCATATATTTT,CASSLGGSGNTIYF,.,TRBJ1-3,TRBV5-1,.
TGTGCCACCAGTTTCGCTAGCGGGAGTGCAGATACGCAGTATTTT,CATSFASGSADTQYF,TRBD2,TRBJ2-3,TRBV24-1,.
TGTGCCAGCAGTTACTCTGGGATTTTCCAAGAGACCCAGTACTTC,CASSYSGIFQETQYF,.,TRBJ2-5,TRBV6-5,.
TGTGCCAGTAGTTTCATGGCGGGAGGGCTTGGTAGTTCGGAGTTCTTC,CASSFMAGGLGSSEFF,TRBD2,TRBJ2-1,TRBV19,.
TGTGCCAGCAGTTTAATGGACGAGCAGTACTTC,CASSLMDEQYF,.,TRBJ2-7,TRBV27,.
TGTGCCAGCAGCTTAGGCTCGGCGAACACCGGGGAGCTGTTTTTT,CASSLGSANTGELFF,.,TRBJ2-2,TRBV7-3,.
TGTGCCACCAGTGATTTGCGCAGTAATCAGCCCCAGCATTTT,CATSDLRSNQPQHF,.,TRBJ1-5,TRBV24-1,.
TGTGCCATCAGTGAGTCGATAGGGATCGAGCAGTACTTC,CAISESIGIEQYF,.,TRBJ2-7,TRBV10-3,once
TGTGCCAGCAGGGGGGTTGGGGCCTACGAGCAGTACTTC,CASRGVGAYEQYF,.,TRBJ2-7,TRBV6-5,.
TGTGCCAGCAGCCAAGTTCCCACGGATAATGGCTACACCTTC,CASSQVPTDNGYTF,.,TRBJ1-2,TRBV4-2,few
TGCGCCAGCAGTGGGGTAGGGCTAGCGGGCTCCTACGAGCAGTACTTC,CASSGVGLAGSYEQYF,TRBD2,TRBJ2-7,TRBV10-2,.
TGTGCCAGCAGTGACCGGGACATTTACAATGAGCAGTTCTTC,CASSDRDIYNEQFF,.,TRBJ2-1,TRBV6-1,.
TGTGCCAGCAGCCAAGAAGGTCTGGGACAGGTTAATCAGCCCCAGCATTTT,CASSQEGLGQVNQPQHF,TRBD1,TRBJ1-5,TRBV4-2,.
TGTGCCAGCAGCCTACCCCACAGGGACACTGAAGCTTTCTTT,CASSLPHRDTEAFF,.,TRBJ1-1,TRBV3-1/TRBV3-2,.